The clone carrying this TCR beta chain was found once. Generated by immunoSEQ multiplex PCR, the TCRdb table keeps only in-frame clones and is missing some. Among 100,000 to 150,000 clones, roughly 90% were seen once, and the ten largest hold roughly 1.4%. These data belong to a study of cytomegalovirus exposure and HLA in healthy donors. CDR1 is SGHRS and CDR2 is YFSETQ in the germline V gene. The V end was cut by 2 bases, the J end by 10 bases, with 13 bases between. The length of the CDR3 is 13 residues. This receptor was taken from a man aged 25-40 years in good health and CMV-seronegative. The specimen was PBMCs. The gene calls are TRBV5-1 and TRBJ2-1; tentative D call: TRBD1 (6 bases). Written as DNA, the CDR3 is TGCGCCAGCAGCTTCCTGACAGGACAAGAGCAGTTCTTC. It translates to CASSFLTGQEQFF.